This TCR beta chain was identified during a study of shared clonotypes between healthy human individuals. Deep-level running was used for the assay. PCR replicates performed on unsorted PBMC used approximately 320 ng DNA, 30,000 or so T cell genomes. Clones were read by immunoSEQ multiplex PCR, and TCRdb kept only the in-frame ones, dropping some. The repertoire holds about 520,000 clones, with approximately 81% as singletons. CDR1 SEHNR and CDR2 FQNEAQ come from the germline V gene (reference sequence). The CDR3 is 12 amino acids. The V segment lost 7 bases and the J segment 6 bases; nucleotides outside the gene matches: 3.

This chain joins TRBV7-9 and TRBJ1-2; 9 nucleotides align to TRBD1. Sequenced input: PBMCs. This receptor was taken from a woman aged 40 to 50 in good health. Some clones in this sample may be carry-over from other donors' samples. CDR3 in amino acids: CASNRQGDGYTF. In DNA form, the CDR3 reads TGTGCCAGCAATCGACAGGGGGATGGCTACACCTTC.